This TCR beta chain was sequenced during a study of blood T cell repertoires in COVID-19 (dated by TCRdb to the early 2020s). Describing the broader study: Collaborator samples came from the United States, Italy and Spain and covered acute and convalescent phases of COVID-19. Samples were obtained from the ongoing ImmuneRACE study (first 160 participants) and from over 1,000 subjects provided by 6 global collaborators. Where available, HLA class I and class II types were taken from metadata supplied by the sample provider and were not determined by assay-based typing. A freely available public database, intended as a resource for researchers studying the immune response to SARS-CoV-2, is where the repertoires were released. Subjects who had been exposed to COVID-19, were actively infected with it, or had recovered from it provided the deeply sampled blood TCRbeta repertoires that made up the dataset. The prospective study material was composed of cDNA or gDNA derived from T cells, B-cell-depleted T cells, or PBMCs. Nearly every sample came with metadata listing a de-identified subject ID, COVID-19 status, age in years and sex. Results the study describes overall, beyond this receptor: The amount of clinical and demographic metadata varied by source and participant and was provided uncurated.

CDR1 and CDR2, looked up from the germline V gene (reference sequence), are LNHDA and SQIVND. The V end gives up 3 bases and the J end 4 bases, leaving 5 bases in the junction not matched to a gene. The CDR3 covers 14 residues, taking in both the cysteine and the phenylalanine. CDR3 DNA only is kept here, 42 bases in frame from base 1. A second Seattle source provided samples from volunteer blood donors who had recovered from COVID-19. Collaborating institutions collected whole blood in K2EDTA tubes following their own protocols. For TCRbeta analysis, collaborators shipped samples in one of three forms: frozen whole blood, isolated PBMCs, or DNA extracted from either of those sample types. In regard to this clone: Its antigen is currently not known. The record has no base qualities; no much larger clone is one base away.

TCRbeta CDR3 regions were amplified from genomic DNA by means of the immunoSEQ Assay, a bias-controlled multiplex PCR. Turning to the authors' computational methods: Nucleated cell counts per sample were estimated from amplification of reference gene primers within the assay. To quantify the absolute abundance of each unique TCRbeta CDR3 rearrangement, sequence reads were collapsed and filtered. For each sample, productive Simpson clonality was calculated by taking the square root of Simpson's diversity index across productive rearrangements. The source is immuneACCESS, and TCRdb retained only in-frame sequences with V and J called. Part of the clones is not carried over; for the studies checked, unresolved V genes explain less than half of this, and the remainder is unexplained. The V and J calls and the clone size are those of that table, but D and trimming were determined from the DNA. The sample profile shows about 260,000 clones; around 86% of them were found once. Around 10% of the sample is in the top ten clones.

This TCR came from a man aged 40-49 years who had recovered from COVID-19. The sequence is built from TRBV19 and TRBJ2-7; the central 8 bases match TRBD1. The material sequenced was peripheral blood. The sequenced DNA: TGTGCCAGTAGTATTCCAGGGGGCTCATACGAGCAGTACTTC. It codes for CASSIPGGSYEQYF.